This record concerns one T cell receptor (beta chain) sequence. Its matching antigen is unknown. This record comes from a study of T cell responses to AZD1222 COVID-19 vaccine. Points from the study as a whole: Repertoire samples came only from after the peak T cell response.

This table comes from immunoSEQ multiplex PCR, and its TCRdb copy is limited to in-frame clones, with some not included. The sample records some 120,000 clones, roughly nine tenths being singletons. From germline, CDR1 is SGHRS and CDR2 YFSETQ. Germline trimming cut 0 bases from V and 7 bases from J; bases unmatched to any gene: 18. The CDR3 is 19 residues long. The sequence came from an adult in good health. Sequencing used peripheral blood, obtained on day 0 of AZD1222 vaccination. This chain uses TRBV5-1 with TRBJ2-1; 8 positions match TRBD1. The CDR3: CASSLGEPKTGVAMNEQFF. The CDR3 bases are TGCGCCAGCAGCTTGGGCGAACCGAAGACAGGGGTGGCAATGAATGAGCAGTTCTTC.